The 21 T cell receptor beta chains reported below all come from one sample, sequenced in a study of T-cell reconstitution after alpha-beta-depleted transplantation in children. It was with unique molecular identifiers that the TCRbeta library was prepared. TCRdb redid the calling of the PCR reads with MiXCR, one entry per CDR3 protein. The table includes approximately 400,000 distinct CDR3 sequences, roughly a tenth detected once. The material sequenced was PBMCs from the stem cell graft donor, taken from the stem cell graft. These receptors originate from a human donor who donated a stem cell graft to a child with acute myeloid leukemia.

This chain links TRBV20-1 with TRBJ1-1, with no clear D. This CDR3 region has 14 residues. Trimming took 0 bases from V and 1 from J, leaving 9 bases between them. Germline V gives CDR1 DFQATT, CDR2 SNEGSKA (reference sequence). The chain's CDR3 is CSARDRLTNTEAFF. The CDR3 DNA reads TGCAGTGCTAGAGATCGGCTGACGAACACTGAAGCTTTCTTT.

This sequence joins TRBV27 and TRBJ1-5; no definite D call. This CDR3 is built from 13 residues. The V gene lost 3 bases and the J gene lost 7 bases, with 10 bases spanning the gap. Germline CDR1 reads MNHEY; CDR2 reads SMNVEV (reference sequence). The CDR3 loop reads CASSFRYPQPQHF. Here the CDR3 DNA reads TGTGCCAGCAGTTTCCGGTACCCCCAGCCCCAGCATTTT.

In this sample, this clonotype turned up many times. This chain uses TRBV5-6 with TRBJ2-3; D gene unclear. There are 13 residues in the CDR3. CDR1 and CDR2 (germline): SGHDT, YYEEEE. The V gene lost 3 bases and the J gene lost 0 bases, with 5 bases spanning the gap. CDR3 amino acids: CASSWQSTDTQYF. The CDR3 DNA reads as TGTGCCAGCAGCTGGCAGAGCACAGATACGCAGTATTTT.

This clonotype was seen more than once but under ten times. The chain has TRBV5-6 and TRBJ2-1, with D perhaps TRBD1 (6 bases). The CDR3 sequence is 15 residues long. Germline V CDR1 and CDR2: SGHDT, YYEEEE. Trimming left V 2 bases short and J 0 bases short, with 9 bases between. The CDR3 reads CASSLRTASYNEQFF. The DNA for the CDR3 is TGTGCCAGCAGCTTAAGGACAGCCTCCTACAATGAGCAGTTCTTC.

Ten or more counts support this clonotype. The chain uses TRBV6-1 and TRBJ2-7; the D gene could be TRBD1 or TRBD2 (5 bases each). The CDR3 is 13 amino acids. Germline-derived CDR1 and CDR2 are MNHNS and SASEGT. V was pared by 5 bases and J by 5 bases, with 13 bases between. The CDR3 coding sequence is TGTGCCAGCAGTCCGTATGGGGGTAACGAGCAGTACGTC. Protein: CASSPYGGNEQYV.

This clonotype was detected only a few times. The chain is built from TRBV9 and TRBJ2-1; D is undetermined. Trimming cost V 3 bases and J 8 bases, with 12 bases left between them. Germline V lookup: CDR1 SGDLS, CDR2 YYNGEE. This CDR3 has 13 amino acids. The DNA for the CDR3 is TGTGCCAGCAGCGAAGAGGCCGGGCATGAGCAGTTCTTC. Its translation: CASSEEAGHEQFF.

This chain links TRBV20-1 with TRBJ1-5, with D unclear. V was shortened by 0 bases and J by 0 bases, with 12 bases between the two germline ends. This CDR3 has 16 residues. CDR1 and CDR2 (germline): DFQATT, SNEGSKA (reference sequence). The CDR3 DNA follows: TGCAGTGCTAGAGATGAACCGGGCCTTAGCAATCAGCCCCAGCATTTT. It specifies CSARDEPGLSNQPQHF.

The chain joins TRBV6-2 or TRBV6-3 to TRBJ2-7; D is uncertain. The germline CDR1 and CDR2 sequences are MNHEY and SVGEGT. This CDR3 has 15 amino acids. V lost 2 bases to trimming and J lost 7 bases, with 18 bases between them. CDR3 region: CASSYLSSSEEEQYF. CDR3 DNA: TGTGCCAGCAGTTACCTTTCCAGCTCGGAAGAGGAGCAGTACTTC.

The chain carries TRBV7-2 and TRBJ2-5; TRBD1 matches at 9 bases. This CDR3 region has 15 residues. The V gene end was trimmed by 5 bases and the J gene end by 5 bases; junction bases not matched to a gene: 9. Germline CDR1 reads SGHTA; CDR2 reads FQGNSA. CDR3 residues: CASSAHRDRVETQYF. CDR3 in DNA: TGTGCCAGCAGCGCACACCGGGACAGGGTCGAGACCCAGTACTTC.

This clonotype has at least ten counts. The chain carries TRBV4-3 and TRBJ2-5; D possibly matches TRBD1 or TRBD2 (5 bases each). Trimming stripped 0 bases from V and 4 bases from J, with 15 bases between. The CDR3 length is 16 residues. The germline V gene has CDR1 LGHNA and CDR2 YSLEER. The CDR3 sequence is CASSQDFPAGRETQYF. Here the CDR3 DNA reads TGCGCCAGCAGCCAAGATTTTCCGGCAGGGAGAGAGACCCAGTACTTC.

This clonotype was detected only a few times. The chain carries TRBV20-1 and TRBJ1-4; 9 bases map to TRBD1. CDR3 size: 14 residues. The germline gives CDR1 DFQATT, CDR2 SNEGSKA (reference sequence). V was clipped by 6 bases and J by 4 bases; unmatched bases: 6. The CDR3 spells CSARDRALNEKLFF. In DNA, the CDR3 is TGCAGTGCCCGGGACAGGGCGCTTAATGAAAAACTGTTTTTT.

This clonotype has a handful of counts. The chain combines TRBV25-1 with TRBJ2-1; no definite D call. This CDR3 is 13 amino acids long. Trimming cost V 0 bases and J 6 bases, with 6 bases left between them. Germline V gives CDR1 MGHDK, CDR2 SYGVNS. CDR3 bases: TGTGCCAGCAGTGAATACTTTGGCAATGAGCAGTTCTTC. Encoded protein: CASSEYFGNEQFF.

V is TRBV20-1 and J is TRBJ2-4; D remains unclear. The CDR3 consists of 14 residues. Germline V gene sequence: CDR1 DFQATT, CDR2 SNEGSKA (reference sequence). V dropped 6 bases and J dropped 5 bases, with 17 bases sitting between them. The CDR3 region has the DNA TGCAGTGCGACGTGGGCGGTGGTTCAAAACATTCAGTACTTC. The encoded protein is CSATWAVVQNIQYF.

V usage is TRBV29-1 and J usage is TRBJ2-1, with 9 bases lining up with TRBD2. The CDR3 has 16 residues. Trimming at V came to 8 bases and at J to 0 bases, leaving 11 bases not matched to a gene. Germline V gives CDR1 SQVTM, CDR2 ANQGSEA. CDR3 nucleotide sequence: TGCAGCCTCCCCAGACTAGCGGTAAGCTCCTACAATGAGCAGTTCTTC. As protein: CSLPRLAVSSYNEQFF.

The chain carries TRBV20-1 and TRBJ2-1; 9 bases line up with TRBD2. CDR3 size: 14 residues. V gave up 6 bases and J gave up 7 bases; unmatched junction bases: 10. Germline values: CDR1 DFQATT, CDR2 SNEGSKA (reference sequence). The CDR3 loop is CSAIVAGAENEQFF. The CDR3 coding sequence is TGCAGTGCGATCGTAGCGGGAGCTGAAAATGAGCAGTTCTTC.

This rearrangement joins TRBV6-1 to TRBJ2-7; 10 bases fit TRBD2. The CDR3 loop spans 13 amino acids. The V gene end was trimmed by 3 bases and the J gene end by 11 bases; junction bases not matched to a gene: 7. Germline CDR1 and CDR2: MNHNS and SASEGT. The CDR3 here is CASSESGRASEYF. CDR3 nucleotides: TGTGCCAGCAGTGAGAGCGGGAGGGCGTCAGAGTACTTC.

This clonotype was picked up a small number of times. The chain is built from TRBV7-6 and TRBJ2-5; 7 bases are shared with TRBD2. The germline gives CDR1 SGHVS, CDR2 FNYEAQ. Trimming removed 1 base from V and 1 base from J; junction bases left unmatched: 12. This CDR3 is built from 18 residues. The CDR3 region has the DNA TGTGCCAGCAGCTTAGTTTCCGCAGTAGCGGGCATCCAAGAGACCCAGTACTTC. It is translated as CASSLVSAVAGIQETQYF.

This clonotype has just a few counts. V gene TRBV7-8 combines with J gene TRBJ2-7; 11 nucleotides align to TRBD2. The trim removed 5 bases at V and 2 bases at J, leaving 5 bases unmatched. Germline CDR1 SGHVS, CDR2 FQNEAQ. The length of the CDR3 is 15 residues. This CDR3 is CASSTRLAGPYEQYF. CDR3 in DNA: TGTGCCAGCAGCACACGACTAGCGGGACCCTACGAGCAGTACTTC.

The chain has TRBV4-2 and TRBJ2-3; D unresolved. Trimming removed 2 bases from V and 2 bases from J, with 14 bases in between. The CDR3 has 16 residues. Germline CDR1 and CDR2: LGHNA and YNFKEQ. The CDR3 nucleotides read TGTGCCAGCAGCCAAAACCCTTCGACCGACACAGATACGCAGTATTTT. Amino acids: CASSQNPSTDTDTQYF.

This chain joins TRBV20-1 and TRBJ2-1; TRBD1 aligns across 7 bases. J gave up 2 bases and V 6 bases, and 4 bases lay outside the gene matches. Per germline, CDR1 DFQATT and CDR2 SNEGSKA (reference sequence). The CDR3 contains 13 residues. CDR3 nucleotide sequence: TGCAGTGCGAGGGGGACAGCCTACAATGAGCAGTTCTTC. Residues: CSARGTAYNEQFF.

In this sample, this clonotype turned up a few times. The chain joins TRBV27 to TRBJ2-7; 9 nucleotides line up with TRBD2. J was trimmed by 4 bases and V by 2 bases; bases with no gene match: 12. This CDR3 is 17 amino acids long. CDR1 and CDR2 (germline): MNHEY, SMNVEV (reference sequence). The CDR3 sequence: CASSLAAEGLAFYEQYF. CDR3 DNA sequence: TGTGCCAGCAGTTTAGCGGCGGAGGGACTAGCATTTTACGAGCAGTACTTC.